This T cell receptor beta chain was sequenced in a study of blood T cells in healthy people across ages. Overall study: Template-switching capture recovered about one barcoded beta molecule per two T cells. General study findings and limits: Lack of knowledge of donor CMV status possibly confounded expanded clonotype changes.

CDR1 is SGHRS and CDR2 is YFSETQ in the germline V gene. The length of the CDR3 is 14 residues. V was trimmed by 2 bases and J by 4 bases, leaving 13 bases between them. The second PCR ran about 6 to 12 cycles with a sample-barcoded 5' primer and J-beta primers. TCRdb itself ran the 5' RACE reads through MiXCR, one entry per CDR3 protein. The sample holds around 800,000 distinct CDR3 sequences, approximately 24% seen once. As to this clonotype: Its antigen is still unknown.

The same sample was also used in a study of T cells of mothers and their children. That paper states: In unrelated and related pairs, TCR recombination output is shaped in a similar way by thymic selection.

The sequenced sample consisted of blood. The chain employs TRBV5-1 and TRBJ2-7; D possibly matches TRBD1 or TRBD2 (5 bases each). The sequence was collected from a boy between 5 and 17 years old in good health. In DNA form, the CDR3 reads TGCGCCAGCAGCTTAACAACCGGGGCTTACGAGCAGTACTTC. This encodes CASSLTTGAYEQYF. Looking up the rest from reference TRBV5-1 and TRBJ2-7 gives the full variable domain: KAGVTQTPRYLIKTRGQQVTLSCSPISGHRSVSWYQQTPGQGLQFLFEYFSETQRNKGNFPGRFSGRQFSNSRSEMNVSTLELGDSALYLCASSLTTGAYEQYFGPGTRLTVT.